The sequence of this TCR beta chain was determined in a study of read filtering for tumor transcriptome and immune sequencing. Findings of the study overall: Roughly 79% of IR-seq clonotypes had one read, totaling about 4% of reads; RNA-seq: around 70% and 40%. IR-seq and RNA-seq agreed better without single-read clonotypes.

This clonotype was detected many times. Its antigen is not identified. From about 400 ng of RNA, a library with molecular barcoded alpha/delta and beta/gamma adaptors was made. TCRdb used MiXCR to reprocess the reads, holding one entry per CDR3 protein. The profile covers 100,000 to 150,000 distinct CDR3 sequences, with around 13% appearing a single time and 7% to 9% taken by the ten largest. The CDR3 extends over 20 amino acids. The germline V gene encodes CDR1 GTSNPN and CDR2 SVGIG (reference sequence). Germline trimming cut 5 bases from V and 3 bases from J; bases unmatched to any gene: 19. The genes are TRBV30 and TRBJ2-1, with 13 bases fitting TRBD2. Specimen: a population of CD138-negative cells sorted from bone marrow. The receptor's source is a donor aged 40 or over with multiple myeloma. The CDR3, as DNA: TGTGCCTGGGGGGGGACTAGGACTAGCGGGAGCCCCCTTCTCTACAATGAGCAGTTCTTC. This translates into CAWGGTRTSGSPLLYNEQFF.